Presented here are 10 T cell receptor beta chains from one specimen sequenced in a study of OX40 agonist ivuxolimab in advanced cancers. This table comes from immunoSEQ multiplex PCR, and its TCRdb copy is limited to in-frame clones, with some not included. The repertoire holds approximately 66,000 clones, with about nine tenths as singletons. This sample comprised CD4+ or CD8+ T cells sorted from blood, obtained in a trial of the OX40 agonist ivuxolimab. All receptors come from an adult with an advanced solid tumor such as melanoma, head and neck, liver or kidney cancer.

Here the CDR3 DNA reads TGTGCCAGCAGTTTTGGTCGTGGGCTAATTAAGGCGGATGAGCAGTTCTTC. Protein: CASSFGRGLIKADEQFF. V is TRBV27 and J is TRBJ2-1; no reliable D call. CDR3 length equals 17 residues. The germline V gene encodes CDR1 MNHEY and CDR2 SMNVEV (reference sequence). V lost 3 bases and J 8 bases, leaving 23 bases between the germline ends.

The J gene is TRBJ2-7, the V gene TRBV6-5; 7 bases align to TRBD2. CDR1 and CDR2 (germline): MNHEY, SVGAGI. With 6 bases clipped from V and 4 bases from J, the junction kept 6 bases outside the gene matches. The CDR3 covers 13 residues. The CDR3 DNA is TGTGCCAGCAGCCATCAAGCGGGGTACGAGCAGTACTTC. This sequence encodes CASSHQAGYEQYF.

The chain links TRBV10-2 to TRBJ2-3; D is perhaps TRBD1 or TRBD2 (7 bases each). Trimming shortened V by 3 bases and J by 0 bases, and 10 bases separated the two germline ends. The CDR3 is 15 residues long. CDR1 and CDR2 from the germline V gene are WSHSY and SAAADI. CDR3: CASSDQGGSTDTQYF. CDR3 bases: TGCGCCAGCAGTGATCAGGGGGGGAGCACAGATACGCAGTATTTT.

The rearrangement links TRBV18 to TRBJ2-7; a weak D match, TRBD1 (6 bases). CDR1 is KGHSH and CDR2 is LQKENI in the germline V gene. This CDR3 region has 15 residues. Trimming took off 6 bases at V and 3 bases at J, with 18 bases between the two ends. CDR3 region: CASSLRGQGDYEQYF. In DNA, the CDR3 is TGTGCCAGCTCCCTCCGGGGACAAGGAGACTACGAGCAGTACTTC.

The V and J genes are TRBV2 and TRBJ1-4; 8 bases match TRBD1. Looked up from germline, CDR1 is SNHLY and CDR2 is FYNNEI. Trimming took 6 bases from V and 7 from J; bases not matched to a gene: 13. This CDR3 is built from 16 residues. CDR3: CASSRGQGAAGEKLFF. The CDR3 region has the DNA TGTGCCAGCAGCCGTGGGCAGGGGGCGGCGGGTGAAAAACTGTTTTTT.

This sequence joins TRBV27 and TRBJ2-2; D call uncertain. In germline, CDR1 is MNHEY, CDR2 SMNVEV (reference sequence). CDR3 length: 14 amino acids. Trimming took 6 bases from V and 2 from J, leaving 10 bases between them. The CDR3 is CASRNSRNTGELFF. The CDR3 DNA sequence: TGTGCCAGCAGAAACAGTCGAAACACCGGGGAGCTGTTTTTT.

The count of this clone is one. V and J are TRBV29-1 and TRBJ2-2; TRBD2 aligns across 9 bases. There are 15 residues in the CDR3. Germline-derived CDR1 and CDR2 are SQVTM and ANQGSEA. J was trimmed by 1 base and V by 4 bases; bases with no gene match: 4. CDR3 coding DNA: TGCAGCGTTGTTAGCGGGGGCCTGAACACCGGGGAGCTGTTTTTT. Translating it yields CSVVSGGLNTGELFF.

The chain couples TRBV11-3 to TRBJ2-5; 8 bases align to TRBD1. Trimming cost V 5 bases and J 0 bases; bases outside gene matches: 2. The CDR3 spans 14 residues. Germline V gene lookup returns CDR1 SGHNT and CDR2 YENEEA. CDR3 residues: CASSHRGDQETQYF. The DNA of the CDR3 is TGTGCCAGCAGCCACAGGGGGGACCAAGAGACCCAGTACTTC.

The CDR3, as DNA: TGTGCCATCAGGGAAAGCGGGGGGGCCTCAGATACGCAGTATTTT. Amino acid sequence: CAIRESGGASDTQYF. The chain has TRBV10-3 and TRBJ2-3, with TRBD2 matching over 10 bases. CDR1 and CDR2 (germline): ENHRY, SYGVKD. The CDR3 sequence is 15 residues long. Trimming took 6 bases from V and 4 from J; bases not matched to a gene: 7.

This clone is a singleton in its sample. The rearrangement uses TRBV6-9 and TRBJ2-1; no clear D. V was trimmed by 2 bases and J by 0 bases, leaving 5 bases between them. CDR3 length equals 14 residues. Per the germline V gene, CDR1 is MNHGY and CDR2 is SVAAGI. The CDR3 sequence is CASSYTLSYNEQFF. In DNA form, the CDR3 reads TGTGCCAGCAGTTATACACTCTCCTACAATGAGCAGTTCTTC.